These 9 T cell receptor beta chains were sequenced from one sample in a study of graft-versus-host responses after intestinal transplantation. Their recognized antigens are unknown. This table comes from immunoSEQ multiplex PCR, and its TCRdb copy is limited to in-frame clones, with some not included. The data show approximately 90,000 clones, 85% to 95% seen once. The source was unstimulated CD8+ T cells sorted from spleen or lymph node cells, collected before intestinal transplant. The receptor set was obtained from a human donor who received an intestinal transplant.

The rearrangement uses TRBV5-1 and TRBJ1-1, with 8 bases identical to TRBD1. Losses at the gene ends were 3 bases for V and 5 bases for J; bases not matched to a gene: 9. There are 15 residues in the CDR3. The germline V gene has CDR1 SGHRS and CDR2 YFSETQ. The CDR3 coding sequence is TGCGCCAGCAGCTACCCTGGACAGGGAAGAACTGAAGCTTTCTTT. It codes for CASSYPGQGRTEAFF.

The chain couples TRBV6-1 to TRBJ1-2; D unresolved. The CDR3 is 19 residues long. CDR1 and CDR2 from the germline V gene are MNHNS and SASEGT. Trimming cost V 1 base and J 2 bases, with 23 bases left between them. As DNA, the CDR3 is TGTGCCAGCAGTGAAGGGGAGGGCGAAAGGGCCCTGGAGAACTATGGCTACACCTTC. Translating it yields CASSEGEGERALENYGYTF.

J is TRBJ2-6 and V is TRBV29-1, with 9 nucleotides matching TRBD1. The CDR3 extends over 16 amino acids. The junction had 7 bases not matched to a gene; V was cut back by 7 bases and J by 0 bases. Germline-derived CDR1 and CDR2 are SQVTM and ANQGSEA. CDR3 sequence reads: CSAVTGGSSGANVLTF. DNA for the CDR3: TGCAGCGCCGTGACAGGGGGGAGCTCTGGGGCCAACGTCCTGACTTTC.

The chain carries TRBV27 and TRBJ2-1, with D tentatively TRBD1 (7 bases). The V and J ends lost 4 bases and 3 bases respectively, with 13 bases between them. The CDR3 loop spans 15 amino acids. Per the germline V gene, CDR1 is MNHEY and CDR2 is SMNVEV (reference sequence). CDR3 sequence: CASSWQGGFYNEQFF. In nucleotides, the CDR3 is TGTGCCAGCAGTTGGCAGGGGGGATTCTACAATGAGCAGTTCTTC.

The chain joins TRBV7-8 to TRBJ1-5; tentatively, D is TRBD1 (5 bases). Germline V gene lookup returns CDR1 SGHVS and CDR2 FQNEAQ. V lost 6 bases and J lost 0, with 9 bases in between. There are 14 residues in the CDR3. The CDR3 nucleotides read TGTGCCAGCAGTCCGGGGGGTAGCAATCAGCCCCAGCATTTT. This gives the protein CASSPGGSNQPQHF.

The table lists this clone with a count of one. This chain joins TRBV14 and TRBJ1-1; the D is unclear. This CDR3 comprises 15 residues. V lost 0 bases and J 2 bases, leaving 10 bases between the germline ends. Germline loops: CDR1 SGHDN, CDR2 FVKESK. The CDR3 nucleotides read TGTGCCAGCAGCCAAGATGGTTTCAGTAACACTGAAGCTTTCTTT. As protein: CASSQDGFSNTEAFF.

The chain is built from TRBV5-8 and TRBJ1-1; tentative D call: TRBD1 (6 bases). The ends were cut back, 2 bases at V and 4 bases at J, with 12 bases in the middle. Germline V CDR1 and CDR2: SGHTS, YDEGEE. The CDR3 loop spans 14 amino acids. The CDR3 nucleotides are TGTGCCAGCAGCTTATTAGGGGGTATCACTGAAGCTTTCTTT. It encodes CASSLLGGITEAFF.

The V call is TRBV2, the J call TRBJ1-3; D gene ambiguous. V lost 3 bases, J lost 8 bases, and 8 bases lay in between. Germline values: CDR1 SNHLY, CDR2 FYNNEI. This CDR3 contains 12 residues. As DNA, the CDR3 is TGTGCCAGCAGTGATAACAGACACACCATATATTTT. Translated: CASSDNRHTIYF. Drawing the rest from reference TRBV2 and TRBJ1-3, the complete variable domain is EPEVTQTPSHQVTQMGQEVILRCVPISNHLYFYWYRQILGQKVEFLVSFYNNEISEKSEIFDDQFSVERPDGSNFTLKIRSTKLEDSAMYFCASSDNRHTIYFGEGSWLTVV.

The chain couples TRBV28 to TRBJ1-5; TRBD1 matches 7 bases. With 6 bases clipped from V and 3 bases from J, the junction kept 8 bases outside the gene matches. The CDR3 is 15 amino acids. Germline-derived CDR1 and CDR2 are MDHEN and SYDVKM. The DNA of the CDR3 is TGTGCCAGCAGCCCCCGACAGGGCCCCAATCAGCCCCAGCATTTT. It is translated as CASSPRQGPNQPQHF. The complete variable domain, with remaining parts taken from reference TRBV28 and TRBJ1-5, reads DVKVTQSSRYLVKRTGEKVFLECVQDMDHENMFWYRQDPGLGLRLIYFSYDVKMKEKGDIPEGYSVSREKKERFSLILESASTNQTSMYLCASSPRQGPNQPQHFGDGTRLSIL.